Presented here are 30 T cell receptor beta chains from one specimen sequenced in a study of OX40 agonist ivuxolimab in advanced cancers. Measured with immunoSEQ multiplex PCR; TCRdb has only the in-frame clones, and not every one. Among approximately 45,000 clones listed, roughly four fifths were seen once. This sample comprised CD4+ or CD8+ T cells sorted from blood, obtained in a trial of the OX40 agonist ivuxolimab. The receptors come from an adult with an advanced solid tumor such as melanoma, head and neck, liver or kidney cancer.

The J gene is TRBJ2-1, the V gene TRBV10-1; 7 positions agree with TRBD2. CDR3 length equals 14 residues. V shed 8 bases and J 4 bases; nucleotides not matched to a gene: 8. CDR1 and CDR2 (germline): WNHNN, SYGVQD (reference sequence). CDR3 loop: CASGPGLPYNEQFF. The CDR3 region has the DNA TGCGCCAGCGGACCGGGACTACCATACAATGAGCAGTTCTTC.

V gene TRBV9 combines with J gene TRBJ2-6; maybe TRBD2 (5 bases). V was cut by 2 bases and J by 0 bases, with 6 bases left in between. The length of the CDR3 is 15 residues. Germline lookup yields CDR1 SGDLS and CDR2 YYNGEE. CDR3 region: CASSVGGSGANVLTF. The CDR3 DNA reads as TGTGCCAGCAGCGTTGGAGGCTCTGGGGCCAACGTCCTGACTTTC.

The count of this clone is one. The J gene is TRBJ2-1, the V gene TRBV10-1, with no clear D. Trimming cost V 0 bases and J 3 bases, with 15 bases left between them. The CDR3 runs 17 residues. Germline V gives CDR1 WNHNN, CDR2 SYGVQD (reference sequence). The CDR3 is CASSESGARSYYNEQFF. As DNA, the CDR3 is TGCGCCAGCAGTGAGTCTGGAGCGCGGAGCTACTACAATGAGCAGTTCTTC.

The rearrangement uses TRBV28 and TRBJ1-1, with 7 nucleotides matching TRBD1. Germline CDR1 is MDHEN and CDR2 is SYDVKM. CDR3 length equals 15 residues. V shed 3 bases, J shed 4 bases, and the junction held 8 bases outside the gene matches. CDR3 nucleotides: TGTGCCAGCAGTTTCCTTGGACAGGTCGGCACTGAAGCTTTCTTT. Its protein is CASSFLGQVGTEAFF.

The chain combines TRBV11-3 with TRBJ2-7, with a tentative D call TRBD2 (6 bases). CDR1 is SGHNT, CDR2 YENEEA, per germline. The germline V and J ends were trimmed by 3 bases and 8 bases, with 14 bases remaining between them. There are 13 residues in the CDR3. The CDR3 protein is CASSFGGAGKQYF. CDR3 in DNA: TGTGCCAGCAGCTTTGGAGGAGCGGGCAAGCAGTACTTC.

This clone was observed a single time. The CDR3 bases are TGCGCCAGCAGCTTGGGAGGAGGCTACAATGAGCAGTTCTTC. This gives the protein CASSLGGGYNEQFF. V and J are TRBV5-1 and TRBJ2-1; maybe TRBD2 (5 bases). V was clipped by 0 bases and J by 3 bases, with 7 bases between them. CDR1 is SGHRS, CDR2 YFSETQ, per germline. The CDR3 is made up of 14 amino acids.

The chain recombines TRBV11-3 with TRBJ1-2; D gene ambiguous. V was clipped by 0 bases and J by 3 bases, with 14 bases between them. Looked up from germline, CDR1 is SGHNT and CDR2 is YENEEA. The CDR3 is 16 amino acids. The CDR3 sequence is CASSLDYGNPHYGYTF. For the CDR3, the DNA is TGTGCCAGCAGCTTAGATTACGGTAACCCACACTATGGCTACACCTTC.

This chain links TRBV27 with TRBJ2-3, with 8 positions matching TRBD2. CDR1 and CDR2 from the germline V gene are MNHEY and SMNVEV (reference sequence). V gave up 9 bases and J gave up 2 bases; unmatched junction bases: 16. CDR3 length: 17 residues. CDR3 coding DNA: TGTGCCAGTCTACCTAGCGGGCCCCTCCTAACCACAGATACGCAGTATTTT. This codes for CASLPSGPLLTTDTQYF.

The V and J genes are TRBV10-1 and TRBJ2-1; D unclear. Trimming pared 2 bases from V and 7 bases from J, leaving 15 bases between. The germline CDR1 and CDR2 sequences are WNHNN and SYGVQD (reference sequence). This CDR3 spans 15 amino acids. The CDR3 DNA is TGCGCCAGCAGTGAGCTCAGACCTCGAGGTAATGAGCAGTTCTTC. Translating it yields CASSELRPRGNEQFF.

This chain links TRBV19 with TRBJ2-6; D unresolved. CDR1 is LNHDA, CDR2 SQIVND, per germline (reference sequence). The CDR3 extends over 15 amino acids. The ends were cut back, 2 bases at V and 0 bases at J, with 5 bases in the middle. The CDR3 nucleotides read TGTGCCAGTAGTATAATGGACTCTGGGGCCAACGTCCTGACTTTC. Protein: CASSIMDSGANVLTF.

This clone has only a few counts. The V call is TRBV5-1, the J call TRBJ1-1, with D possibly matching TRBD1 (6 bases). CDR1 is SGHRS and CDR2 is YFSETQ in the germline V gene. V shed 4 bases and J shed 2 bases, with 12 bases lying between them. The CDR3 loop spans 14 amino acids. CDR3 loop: CASSIYRVNTEAFF. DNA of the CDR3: TGCGCCAGCAGCATCTACAGGGTCAACACTGAAGCTTTCTTT. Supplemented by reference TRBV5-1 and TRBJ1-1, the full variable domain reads KAGVTQTPRYLIKTRGQQVTLSCSPISGHRSVSWYQQTPGQGLQFLFEYFSETQRNKGNFPGRFSGRQFSNSRSEMNVSTLELGDSALYLCASSIYRVNTEAFFGQGTRLTVV.

CDR3 amino acids: CARQIPPGTGGLNTEAFF. DNA of the CDR3: TGTGCCAGGCAGATACCCCCCGGGACAGGGGGTTTGAACACTGAAGCTTTCTTT. This chain connects TRBV19 to TRBJ1-1, with TRBD1 identical over 11 bases. The CDR3 has 18 amino acids. Germline CDR1 reads LNHDA; CDR2 reads SQIVND (reference sequence). Germline trimming cut 9 bases from V and 0 bases from J; bases unmatched to any gene: 15.

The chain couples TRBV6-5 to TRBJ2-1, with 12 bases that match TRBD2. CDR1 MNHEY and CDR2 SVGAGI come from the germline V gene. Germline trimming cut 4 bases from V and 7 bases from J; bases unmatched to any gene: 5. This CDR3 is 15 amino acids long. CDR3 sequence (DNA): TGTGCCAGCAGTTTACTAGCGGGGGGTTTTAATGAGCAGTTCTTC. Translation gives CASSLLAGGFNEQFF.

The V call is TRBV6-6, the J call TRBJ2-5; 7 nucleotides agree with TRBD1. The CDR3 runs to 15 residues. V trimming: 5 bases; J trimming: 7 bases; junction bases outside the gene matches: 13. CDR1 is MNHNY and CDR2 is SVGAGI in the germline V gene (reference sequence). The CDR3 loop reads CASSTGTDTRRTQYF. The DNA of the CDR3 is TGTGCCAGCAGTACTGGGACAGACACAAGACGGACCCAGTACTTC.

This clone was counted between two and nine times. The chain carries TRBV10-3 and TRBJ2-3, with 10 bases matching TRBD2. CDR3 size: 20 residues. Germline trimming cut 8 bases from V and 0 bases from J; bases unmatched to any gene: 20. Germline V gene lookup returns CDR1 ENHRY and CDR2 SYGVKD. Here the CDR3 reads CAIRRSPSSGGYSSTDTQYF. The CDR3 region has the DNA TGTGCCATCCGTCGTTCACCGTCTAGCGGGGGCTACTCTAGCACAGATACGCAGTATTTT.

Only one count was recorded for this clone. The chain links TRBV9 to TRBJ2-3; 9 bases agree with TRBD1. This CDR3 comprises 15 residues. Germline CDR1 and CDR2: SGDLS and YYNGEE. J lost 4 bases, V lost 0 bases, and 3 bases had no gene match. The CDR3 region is CASSVGDRAADTQYF. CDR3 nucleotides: TGTGCCAGCAGCGTAGGGGACAGGGCGGCAGATACGCAGTATTTT.

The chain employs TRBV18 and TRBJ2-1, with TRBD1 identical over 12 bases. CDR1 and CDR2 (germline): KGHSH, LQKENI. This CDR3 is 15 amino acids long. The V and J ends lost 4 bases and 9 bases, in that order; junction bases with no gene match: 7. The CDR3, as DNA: TGTGCCAGCTCACGTAAGGGACAGGGGGCCGGTGAGCAGTTCTTC. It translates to CASSRKGQGAGEQFF.

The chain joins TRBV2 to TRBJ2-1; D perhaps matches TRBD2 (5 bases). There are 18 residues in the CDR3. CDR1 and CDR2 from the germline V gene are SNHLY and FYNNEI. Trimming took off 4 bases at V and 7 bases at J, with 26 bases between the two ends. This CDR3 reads CASSGSTHDPITGNEQFF. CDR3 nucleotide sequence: TGTGCCAGCAGTGGGAGTACCCATGACCCCATCACGGGAAATGAGCAGTTCTTC.

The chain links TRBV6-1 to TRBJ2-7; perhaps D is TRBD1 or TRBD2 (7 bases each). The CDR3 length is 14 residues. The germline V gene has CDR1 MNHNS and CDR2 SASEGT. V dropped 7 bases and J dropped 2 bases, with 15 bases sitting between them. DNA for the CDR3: TGTGCCAGCACTCAGGGGGGGACAGCCTACGAGCAGTACTTC. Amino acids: CASTQGGTAYEQYF.

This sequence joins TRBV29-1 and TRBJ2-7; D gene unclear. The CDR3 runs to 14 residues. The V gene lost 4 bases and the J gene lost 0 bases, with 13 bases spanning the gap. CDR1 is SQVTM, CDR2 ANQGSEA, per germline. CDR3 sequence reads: CSVAVHQSSYEQYF. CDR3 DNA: TGCAGCGTTGCCGTACACCAGAGCTCCTACGAGCAGTACTTC.

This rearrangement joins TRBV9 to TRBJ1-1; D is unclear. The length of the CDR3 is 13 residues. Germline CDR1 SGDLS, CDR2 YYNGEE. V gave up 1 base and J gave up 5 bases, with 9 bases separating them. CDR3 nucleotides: TGTGCCAGCAGCGTACTCGATGGGACTGAAGCTTTCTTT. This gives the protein CASSVLDGTEAFF. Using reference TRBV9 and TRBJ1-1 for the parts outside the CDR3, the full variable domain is DSGVTQTPKHLITATGQRVTLRCSPRSGDLSVYWYQQSLDQGLQFLIQYYNGEERAKGNILERFSAQQFPDLHSELNLSSLELGDSALYFCASSVLDGTEAFFGQGTRLTVV.

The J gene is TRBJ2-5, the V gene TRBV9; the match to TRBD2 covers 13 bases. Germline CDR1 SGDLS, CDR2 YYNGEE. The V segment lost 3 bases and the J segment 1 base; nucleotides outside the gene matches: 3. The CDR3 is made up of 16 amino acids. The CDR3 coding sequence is TGTGCCAGCAGCGCCGGGACTAGCGGGGTCCAAGAGACCCAGTACTTC. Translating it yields CASSAGTSGVQETQYF.

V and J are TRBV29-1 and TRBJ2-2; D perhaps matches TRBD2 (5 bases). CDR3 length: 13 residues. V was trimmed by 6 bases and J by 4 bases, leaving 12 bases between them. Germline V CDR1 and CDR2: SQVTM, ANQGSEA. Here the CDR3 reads CSVSTSFTGELFF. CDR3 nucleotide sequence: TGCAGCGTGAGCACTAGTTTCACCGGGGAGCTGTTTTTT.

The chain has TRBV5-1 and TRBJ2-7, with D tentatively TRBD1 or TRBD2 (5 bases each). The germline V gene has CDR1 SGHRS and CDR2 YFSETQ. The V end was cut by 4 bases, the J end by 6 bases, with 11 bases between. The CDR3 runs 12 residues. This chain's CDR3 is CASSPGTGEQYF. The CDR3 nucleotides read TGCGCCAGCAGCCCTGGGACGGGCGAGCAGTACTTC.

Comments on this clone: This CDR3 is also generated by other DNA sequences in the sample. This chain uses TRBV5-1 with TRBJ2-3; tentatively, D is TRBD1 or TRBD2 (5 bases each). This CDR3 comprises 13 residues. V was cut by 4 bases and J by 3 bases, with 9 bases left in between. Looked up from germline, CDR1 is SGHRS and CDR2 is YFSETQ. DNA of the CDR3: TGCGCCAGCAGCGCCAGGGAGACAGATACGCAGTATTTT. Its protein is CASSARETDTQYF.

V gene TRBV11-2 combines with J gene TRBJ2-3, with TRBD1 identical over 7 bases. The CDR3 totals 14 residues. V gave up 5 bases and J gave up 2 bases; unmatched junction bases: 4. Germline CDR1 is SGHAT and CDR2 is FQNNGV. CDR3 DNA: TGTGCCAGCAGCCTGACAGGGATCACAGATACGCAGTATTTT. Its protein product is CASSLTGITDTQYF.

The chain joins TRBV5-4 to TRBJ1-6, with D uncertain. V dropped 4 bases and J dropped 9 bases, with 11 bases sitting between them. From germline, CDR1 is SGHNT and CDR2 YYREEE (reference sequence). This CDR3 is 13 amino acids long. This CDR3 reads CASSPPGGSPLHF. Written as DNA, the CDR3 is TGTGCCAGCAGCCCCCCCGGCGGTTCACCCCTCCACTTT.

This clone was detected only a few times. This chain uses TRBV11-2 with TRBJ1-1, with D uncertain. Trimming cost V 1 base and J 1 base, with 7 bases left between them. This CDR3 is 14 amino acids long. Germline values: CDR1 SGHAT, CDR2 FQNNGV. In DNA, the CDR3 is TGTGCCAGCAGCTTAGGAGCAGGGAACACTGAAGCTTTCTTT. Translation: CASSLGAGNTEAFF.

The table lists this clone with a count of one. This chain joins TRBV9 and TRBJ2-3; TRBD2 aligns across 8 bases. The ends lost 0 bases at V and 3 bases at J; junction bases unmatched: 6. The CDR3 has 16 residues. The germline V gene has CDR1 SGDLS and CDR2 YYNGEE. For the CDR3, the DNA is TGTGCCAGCAGCGTAGTCGGGAGGGCGGATACAGATACGCAGTATTTT. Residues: CASSVVGRADTDTQYF.

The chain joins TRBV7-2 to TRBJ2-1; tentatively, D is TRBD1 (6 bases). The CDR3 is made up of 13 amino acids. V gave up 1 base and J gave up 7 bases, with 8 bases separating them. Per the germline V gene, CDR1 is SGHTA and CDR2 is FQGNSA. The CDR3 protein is CASSLDRENEQFF. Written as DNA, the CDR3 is TGTGCCAGCAGCTTAGACAGGGAAAATGAGCAGTTCTTC.